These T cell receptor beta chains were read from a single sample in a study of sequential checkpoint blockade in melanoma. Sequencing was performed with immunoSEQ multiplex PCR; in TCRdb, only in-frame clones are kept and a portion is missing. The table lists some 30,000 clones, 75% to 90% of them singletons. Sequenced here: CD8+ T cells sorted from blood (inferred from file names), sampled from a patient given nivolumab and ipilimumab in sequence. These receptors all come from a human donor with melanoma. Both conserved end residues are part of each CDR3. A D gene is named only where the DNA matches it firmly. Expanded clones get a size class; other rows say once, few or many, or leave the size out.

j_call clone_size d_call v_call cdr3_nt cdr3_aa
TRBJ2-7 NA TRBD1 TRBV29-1 TGCAGCGTCGGAACGACAGGGGGGGGAGAGCAGTACTTC CSVGTTGGGEQYF
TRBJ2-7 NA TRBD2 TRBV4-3 TGCGCCAGCAGCCAAGAGACTAGCGGGATCTACGAGCAGTACTTC CASSQETSGIYEQYF
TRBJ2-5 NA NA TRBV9 TGTGCCAGCAGCGTAGCCCCGGAAGAGACCCAGTACTTC CASSVAPEETQYF
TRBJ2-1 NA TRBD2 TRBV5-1 TGCGCCAGCAGCTTGGCCGCGGGGGGGCCGTACAATGAGCAGTTCTTC CASSLAAGGPYNEQFF
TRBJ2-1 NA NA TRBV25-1 TGTGCCAGCAGTGTCCAGAACTACAATGAGCAGTTCTTC CASSVQNYNEQFF
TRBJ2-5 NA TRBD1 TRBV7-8 TGTGCCAGCAGCGGACAGGGGAGAGAGACCCAGTACTTC CASSGQGRETQYF
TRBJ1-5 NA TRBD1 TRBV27 TGTGCCAGCAGTAAAACAGGGGGCGTGCAGCCCCAGCATTTT CASSKTGGVQPQHF
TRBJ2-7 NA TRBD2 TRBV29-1 TGCAGCGCTTGGACTAGCGGGAGGGGGGAGCAGTACTTC CSAWTSGRGEQYF
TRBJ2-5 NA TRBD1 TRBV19 TGTGCCAGTAGTATCGACTCGACAGGGGGGGAGACCCAGTACTTC CASSIDSTGGETQYF
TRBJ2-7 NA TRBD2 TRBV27 TGTGCCAGCAGTTTAGGGACTAGCGGGCGCTACGAGCAGTACTTC CASSLGTSGRYEQYF
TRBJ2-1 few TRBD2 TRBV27 TGTGCCAGCCGCCGGGGAGGGGTTAACAATGAGCAGTTCTTC CASRRGGVNNEQFF
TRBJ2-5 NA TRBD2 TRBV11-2 TGTGCCAGCAGCGGTGGTATAGCGGGGGGAGAGACCCAGTACTTC CASSGGIAGGETQYF
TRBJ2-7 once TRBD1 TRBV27 TGTGCCAGCAGTCCCCAATCGGGACAGGGGTCTTACGAGCAGTACTTC CASSPQSGQGSYEQYF
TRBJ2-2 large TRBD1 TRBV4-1 TGCGCCAGCAGCCGCCGGACAGGCACCGGGGAGCTGTTTTTT CASSRRTGTGELFF
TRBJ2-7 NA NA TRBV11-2 TGTGCCAGCAGCTTAGTCACAGGGTTCTACTACGAGCAGTACTTC CASSLVTGFYYEQYF
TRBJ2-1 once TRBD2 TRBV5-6 TGTGCCAGCAGCTTGGCACTAGCGGGATATCACAATGAGCAGTTCTTC CASSLALAGYHNEQFF
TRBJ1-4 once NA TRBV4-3 TGCGCCAGCAGCCAAGGGGCAGGGCGAAGGGAAAAACTGTTTTTT CASSQGAGRREKLFF
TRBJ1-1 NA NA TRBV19 TGTGCCAGTAGTACGGAGGGGAACACTGAAGCTTTCTTT CASSTEGNTEAFF
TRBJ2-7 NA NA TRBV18 TGTGCCAGCTCACCAGCCACCTATTACGAGCAGTACTTC CASSPATYYEQYF
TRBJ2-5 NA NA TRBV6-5 TGTGCCAGCAGTTACTCGGAGGGGCCGTACCAAGAGACCCAGTACTTC CASSYSEGPYQETQYF
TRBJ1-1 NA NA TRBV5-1 TGCGCCAGCAGCTCCTCGGACAGATATATTAACACTGAAGCTTTCTTT CASSSSDRYINTEAFF
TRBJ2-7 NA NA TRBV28 TGTGCCAGCAGTTTCGGAGCGGTCACCTACGAGCAGTACTTC CASSFGAVTYEQYF
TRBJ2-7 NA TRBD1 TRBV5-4 TGTGCCAGCCGCCGGACAGGGGACCCCTACGAGCAGTACTTC CASRRTGDPYEQYF
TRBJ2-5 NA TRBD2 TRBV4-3 TGCGCCAGCAGCCAAGGGGGATATAGCGGGGGTGGAGAGACCCAGTACTTC CASSQGGYSGGGETQYF
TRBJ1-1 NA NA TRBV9 TGTGCCAGCAGCGTAGTAAGCGGCCCGAACACTGAAGCTTTCTTT CASSVVSGPNTEAFF
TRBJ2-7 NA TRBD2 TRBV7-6 TGTGCCAGCAGCTTAGTTCCGGGAGGGAGCCACGAGCAGTACTTC CASSLVPGGSHEQYF
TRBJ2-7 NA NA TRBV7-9 TGTGCCAGCAGCTTAACCGGGAATCCCTACGAGCAGTACTTC CASSLTGNPYEQYF
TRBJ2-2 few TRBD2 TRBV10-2 TGCGCCAGCAGTGACCCGGGACTAGCGGGAGGTTACACCGGGGAGCTGTTTTTT CASSDPGLAGGYTGELFF
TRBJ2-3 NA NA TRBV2 TGTGCCAGCCCTAGCCTCACAGATACGCAGTATTTT CASPSLTDTQYF
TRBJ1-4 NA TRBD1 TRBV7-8 TGTGCCAGCAGCTTAGCCTCTCAGGGGGCGCGCGGAAAACTGTTTTTT CASSLASQGARGKLFF
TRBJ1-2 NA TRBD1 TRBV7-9 TGTGCCAGCAGCTTAAGGAGGGGGCCCGAGGCTGATGGCTACACCTTC CASSLRRGPEADGYTF
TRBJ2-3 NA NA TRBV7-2 TGTGCCAGCAGCCCTTTAGGGGGGGCCACAGATACGCAGTATTTT CASSPLGGATDTQYF
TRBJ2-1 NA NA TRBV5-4 TGTGCCAGCAGCTTGGGACAAGCTTACAATGAGCAGTTCTTC CASSLGQAYNEQFF
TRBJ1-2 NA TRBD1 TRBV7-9 TGTGCCAGCAGCTTTCCCGGGACAGGGGGGTATGGCTACACCTTC CASSFPGTGGYGYTF
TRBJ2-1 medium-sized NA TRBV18 TGTGCCAGCTCACCCCCTGTAGGACTCGACAATGAGCAGTTCTTC CASSPPVGLDNEQFF
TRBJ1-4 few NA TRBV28 TGTGCCACCCAGTTTAGTGGAGTCCTTACTGAAAAACTGTTTTTT CATQFSGVLTEKLFF
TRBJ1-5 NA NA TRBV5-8 TGTGCCAGCAGCTTGCTGCCTGGGCAGGGAATGAATCAGCCCCAGCATTTT CASSLLPGQGMNQPQHF